This passage covers 24 T cell receptor beta chains from one sample sequenced in a study of cytomegalovirus exposure and HLA in healthy donors. 60 Vbeta and 13 Jbeta primers were used in PCR. Profiled with immunoSEQ multiplex PCR; TCRdb holds only in-frame clones, not every one. The data hold around 150,000 clones, with about 76% observed a single time. Sequenced: PBMCs. These receptor sequences come from a human donor in good health.

This rearrangement joins TRBV5-1 to TRBJ2-7; D is perhaps TRBD1 (6 bases). The CDR3 runs to 15 residues. V shed 4 bases and J shed 4 bases, with 18 bases lying between them. Per the germline V gene, CDR1 is SGHRS and CDR2 is YFSETQ. CDR3 sequence reads: CASSLTGTSGYEQYF. CDR3 DNA sequence: TGCGCCAGCAGCCTCACCGGGACATCGGGATACGAGCAGTACTTC.

This rearrangement joins TRBV15 to TRBJ1-3, with a possible D match to TRBD1 (6 bases). The germline V and J ends were trimmed by 5 bases and 0 bases, with 23 bases remaining between them. There are 19 residues in the CDR3. In germline, CDR1 is LNHNV, CDR2 YYDKDF (reference sequence). The CDR3 DNA is TGTGCCACCAGCTACGACAGGACCAAACCTATTAGCTCTGGAAACACCATATATTTT. This encodes CATSYDRTKPISSGNTIYF.

The chain is built from TRBV2 and TRBJ1-6; D not resolved. This CDR3 is built from 15 residues. Germline V gene lookup returns CDR1 SNHLY and CDR2 FYNNEI. V was cut by 6 bases and J by 0 bases, with 9 bases left in between. The CDR3, as DNA: TGTGCCAGCAGGCAGGCAAGCTCCTATAATTCACCCCTCCACTTT. Encoded protein: CASRQASSYNSPLHF.

As DNA, the CDR3 is TGTGCCAGCAGCCCCGGTCCTACAGGGTTCACTGAAGCTTTCTTT. Amino acids: CASSPGPTGFTEAFF. This chain links TRBV7-2 with TRBJ1-1; possibly TRBD1 for D (6 bases). Trimming stripped 5 bases from V and 4 bases from J, with 17 bases between. This CDR3 comprises 15 residues. Germline-derived CDR1 and CDR2 are SGHTA and FQGNSA.

A note on this clone: One end of the junction fails to match germline, which may point to a read error. The chain is built from TRBV5-1 and TRBJ1-2; no reliable D call. CDR1 and CDR2 (germline): SGHRS, YFSETQ. This CDR3 spans 11 amino acids. The CDR3 protein is CTSSPSDGYTF. The DNA for the CDR3 is TGCACCAGCAGCCCCTCTGATGGCTACACCTTC.

The CDR3 DNA reads TGTGCCAGCAAGGCGGAGGGGCGCTACGAGCAGTACTTC. Protein product: CASKAEGRYEQYF. The rearrangement links TRBV6-5 to TRBJ2-7; TRBD2 is a possible D gene (6 bases). The CDR3 is made up of 13 amino acids. Germline V gives CDR1 MNHEY, CDR2 SVGAGI. Between the trimmed V and J ends, which lost 7 bases and 3 bases, there was a span of 13 bases.

The CDR3 DNA sequence: TGCGCCAGCAGCTTGCAGGGGGCGGGTGCGCAAGAGACCCAGTACTTC. This sequence encodes CASSLQGAGAQETQYF. V and J are TRBV5-1 and TRBJ2-5, with 8 nucleotides matching TRBD1. CDR1 and CDR2 from the germline V gene are SGHRS and YFSETQ. With 1 base clipped from V and 2 bases from J, the junction kept 7 bases outside the gene matches. The CDR3 is 16 amino acids.

The chain links TRBV20-1 to TRBJ2-7, with D perhaps TRBD1 (5 bases). Between the trimmed V and J ends, which lost 3 bases and 6 bases, there was a span of 9 bases. CDR3 size: 11 residues. Germline CDR1 is DFQATT and CDR2 is SNEGSKA (reference sequence). CDR3 in amino acids: CSASRGLEQYF. DNA of the CDR3: TGCAGTGCTAGTAGGGGTCTCGAGCAGTACTTC.

The chain combines TRBV7-6 with TRBJ2-5, with D maybe TRBD2 (5 bases). Trimming pared 6 bases from V and 9 bases from J, leaving 23 bases between. Germline CDR1 is SGHVS and CDR2 is FNYEAQ. There are 15 residues in the CDR3. Here the CDR3 DNA reads TGTGCCAGCAGTTTAAGATATGGTAGTGAAGCGGCCCAGTACTTC. It specifies CASSLRYGSEAAQYF.

The count of this clone is one. The rearrangement joins TRBV19 to TRBJ2-2, with 11 positions matching TRBD2. The CDR3 covers 15 residues. Per germline, CDR1 LNHDA and CDR2 SQIVND (reference sequence). Trimming removed 6 bases from V and 6 bases from J; junction bases left unmatched: 6. The CDR3 region has the DNA TGTGCCAGTAGACCACTAGCGGGGGCCGCCGGGGAGCTGTTTTTT. This gives the protein CASRPLAGAAGELFF.

The J gene is TRBJ1-4, the V gene TRBV19, with 8 bases matching TRBD1. V lost 3 bases to trimming and J lost 5 bases; unmatched junction nucleotides: 5. The CDR3 has 15 amino acids. Germline CDR1 reads LNHDA; CDR2 reads SQIVND (reference sequence). CDR3: CASSILRDRNEKLFF. DNA of the CDR3: TGTGCCAGTAGTATTCTCCGGGACAGGAATGAAAAACTGTTTTTT. Using reference TRBV19 and TRBJ1-4 for the parts outside the CDR3, the full variable domain is DGGITQSPKYLFRKEGQNVTLSCEQNLNHDAMYWYRQDPGQGLRLIYYSQIVNDFQKGDIAEGYSVSREKKESFPLTVTSAQKNPTAFYLCASSILRDRNEKLFFGSGTQLSVL.

The chain recombines TRBV18 with TRBJ1-4; perhaps TRBD1 as D (5 bases). The germline V and J ends were trimmed by 3 bases and 5 bases, with 10 bases remaining between them. This CDR3 contains 14 residues. Germline V gene data show CDR1 as KGHSH and CDR2 as LQKENI. The chain's CDR3 is CASSPGLGNEKLFF. The CDR3, as DNA: TGTGCCAGCTCACCGGGACTGGGAAATGAAAAACTGTTTTTT. Full variable domain (missing parts from reference TRBV18 and TRBJ1-4): NAGVMQNPRHLVRRRGQEARLRCSPMKGHSHVYWYRQLPEEGLKFMVYLQKENIIDESGMPKERFSAEFPKEGPSILRIQQVVRGDSAAYFCASSPGLGNEKLFFGSGTQLSVL.

The genes are TRBV6-6 and TRBJ1-3; no clear D. The CDR3 contains 15 residues. V was trimmed by 4 bases and J by 4 bases, leaving 14 bases between them. Germline-derived CDR1 and CDR2 are MNHNY and SVGAGI (reference sequence). The CDR3, as DNA: TGTGCCAGCAGTTTCTCCCCTACTTTGGGAAACACCATATATTTT. Translating gives CASSFSPTLGNTIYF.

The chain carries TRBV6-1 and TRBJ2-5; 7 positions match TRBD1. V lost 6 bases, J lost 1 base, and 8 bases stayed unmatched. Germline V CDR1 and CDR2: MNHNS, SASEGT. The CDR3 extends over 15 amino acids. The chain's CDR3 is CASREMGQIQETQYF. As DNA, the CDR3 is TGTGCCAGCAGAGAGATGGGACAGATCCAAGAGACCCAGTACTTC.

The rearrangement uses TRBV14 and TRBJ1-1; D is uncertain. The V end was cut by 1 base, the J end by 0 bases, with 12 bases between. The CDR3 has 16 amino acids. The germline CDR1 and CDR2 sequences are SGHDN and FVKESK. CDR3 DNA sequence: TGTGCCAGCAGCCAAGGGGAGAGGAGCGTGAACACTGAAGCTTTCTTT. Amino acids: CASSQGERSVNTEAFF. The variable domain in full, completed from reference TRBV14 and TRBJ1-1, reads EAGVTQFPSHSVIEKGQTVTLRCDPISGHDNLYWYRRVMGKEIKFLLHFVKESKQDESGMPNNRFLAERTGGTYSTLKVQPAELEDSGVYFCASSQGERSVNTEAFFGQGTRLTVV.

J is TRBJ2-7 and V is TRBV28; 8 bases agree with TRBD1. The CDR3 totals 15 residues. V lost 5 bases and J lost 2; bases outside the gene matches: 8. Germline V gene sequence: CDR1 MDHEN, CDR2 SYDVKM. The CDR3 protein is CASSPPDRVPYEQYF. CDR3 bases: TGTGCCAGCAGTCCGCCGGACAGGGTTCCCTACGAGCAGTACTTC. Looking up the rest from reference TRBV28 and TRBJ2-7 gives the full variable domain: DVKVTQSSRYLVKRTGEKVFLECVQDMDHENMFWYRQDPGLGLRLIYFSYDVKMKEKGDIPEGYSVSREKKERFSLILESASTNQTSMYLCASSPPDRVPYEQYFGPGTRLTVT.

The chain carries TRBV29-1 and TRBJ2-1, with 14 bases identical to TRBD2. The CDR3 has 13 amino acids. J lost 6 bases, V lost 7 bases, and 2 bases had no gene match. Germline values: CDR1 SQVTM, CDR2 ANQGSEA. The CDR3 loop reads CSGGTSGSNEQFF. The CDR3 DNA follows: TGCAGCGGGGGGACTAGCGGGAGCAATGAGCAGTTCTTC.

The V gene is TRBV5-1, the J gene TRBJ2-3; D is possibly TRBD1 (6 bases). The germline V gene has CDR1 SGHRS and CDR2 YFSETQ. The ends were cut back, 5 bases at V and 2 bases at J, with 15 bases in the middle. This CDR3 has 15 residues. CDR3 sequence reads: CASREQGTATDTQYF. The CDR3 nucleotides are TGCGCCAGCAGGGAACAGGGTACGGCCACAGATACGCAGTATTTT.

This clone was counted once. V usage is TRBV20-1 and J usage is TRBJ2-3, with D perhaps TRBD1 (6 bases). This CDR3 has 11 amino acids. In germline, CDR1 is DFQATT, CDR2 SNEGSKA (reference sequence). Trimming left V 7 bases short and J 2 bases short, with 7 bases between. The CDR3 coding sequence is TGCAGTGGACAGGACACAGATACGCAGTATTTT. Translating gives CSGQDTDTQYF.

J is TRBJ2-7 and V is TRBV7-2; D might be TRBD2 (5 bases). Germline V gives CDR1 SGHTA, CDR2 FQGNSA. The V end lost 3 bases, the J end lost 2 bases, and 8 bases lay between the germline ends. This CDR3 is built from 13 residues. The CDR3 sequence: CASSLDSPYEQYF. CDR3 nucleotides: TGTGCCAGCAGCTTGGACTCCCCCTACGAGCAGTACTTC.

The V call is TRBV4-2, the J call TRBJ2-5, with TRBD1 matching 11 bases. CDR1 is LGHNA, CDR2 YNFKEQ, per germline. J lost 5 bases, V lost 0 bases, and 8 bases had no gene match. The CDR3 runs to 17 residues. CDR3 amino acids: CASSQEGGDRGWETQYF. The CDR3 DNA follows: TGTGCCAGCAGCCAAGAAGGCGGGGACAGGGGGTGGGAGACCCAGTACTTC.

This clone came up once. CDR3: CSVDSAGFLNYGYTF. In nucleotides, the CDR3 is TGCAGCGTTGATTCCGCAGGGTTCCTTAACTATGGCTACACCTTC. The chain carries TRBV29-1 and TRBJ1-2; D possibly corresponds to TRBD1 (5 bases). Germline V gene lookup returns CDR1 SQVTM and CDR2 ANQGSEA. Trimming left V 3 bases short and J 1 base short, with 15 bases between. The CDR3 runs 15 residues.

This clone was detected a few times. The chain joins TRBV7-8 to TRBJ1-1; unclear D gene. Deletions cut 5 bases from V and 4 bases from J, with 23 bases between. This CDR3 comprises 17 residues. CDR1 and CDR2 from the germline V gene are SGHVS and FQNEAQ. The CDR3 reads CASSPKRPPLRGTEAFF. The CDR3 DNA reads as TGTGCCAGCAGCCCTAAGCGGCCGCCCCTGCGTGGCACTGAAGCTTTCTTT.

To note about this clone: One end of the junction is discordant with germline, which a read error may explain. The genes are TRBV5-1 and TRBJ1-2; the D is unclear. CDR1 and CDR2 (germline): SGHRS, YFSETQ. The CDR3 spans 14 residues. Here the CDR3 reads CASKDPGFNYGYPF. CDR3 in DNA: TGCGCCAGCAAGGACCCGGGATTTAACTATGGCTACCCCTTC.